Listed below are T cell receptor beta chains from one sample, sequenced in a study of post-analysis software for immune sequencing data. TCRdb called the PCR reads again in MiXCR, with one record for every CDR3 protein. The table has hundreds of thousands of distinct CDR3 sequences, approximately 53% seen once. Sequencing input: blood. The receptors shown here come from a girl aged 5 to 17 with multiple sclerosis. CDR3s include the opening cysteine and the closing phenylalanine or tryptophan. The D gene is left open where the match is weak. The listing skips clone size in some rows; elsewhere it reads once, few, many or a size class.

V gene	clone size	J gene	D gene	CDR3 DNA	CDR3 protein
TRBV20-1	NA	TRBJ2-7	NA	TGCAGTGCCTTCGCCGGGGGCCAGTACGAGCAGTACTTC	CSAFAGGQYEQYF
TRBV7-2	NA	TRBJ1-1	NA	TGTGCCAGCAGCCGCAGATCTAGCCTTGGGGACACTGAAGCTTTCTTT	CASSRRSSLGDTEAFF
TRBV29-1	NA	TRBJ2-5	NA	TGCAGCGTAACCTCTGGGGGGGCAGGGCAAGAGACCCAGTACTTC	CSVTSGGAGQETQYF
TRBV3-1	NA	TRBJ2-7	NA	TGTGCCAGCAGCCAAGAGAGTTCGGGTTACGAGCAGTACTTC	CASSQESSGYEQYF
TRBV18	NA	TRBJ2-7	NA	TGTGCCAGCTCACCACAGGGTGGAGAAAACTCCCCCGAGCAGTACTTC	CASSPQGGENSPEQYF
TRBV29-1	few	TRBJ2-5	NA	TGCAGCGTTGTACCGCGGCAAGAGACCCAGTACTTC	CSVVPRQETQYF
TRBV7-3	NA	TRBJ2-3	NA	TGTGCCAGCAGCTTAGGGTCAGGCTCGGCACATCGGGATACGCAGTATTTT	CASSLGSGSAHRDTQYF
TRBV20-1	NA	TRBJ2-5	TRBD2	TGCAGTGCTAGAGATCGGGGGGAAGAAGAGACCCAGTACTTC	CSARDRGEEETQYF
TRBV11-2	NA	TRBJ2-3	NA	TGTGCCAGCAGCTTAGGAGGGGCGGAGTGGATGACAGATACGCAGTATTTT	CASSLGGAEWMTDTQYF
TRBV12-3/TRBV12-4	NA	TRBJ2-1	NA	TGTGCCAGCAGTTTAGCGATAGGGAATGAGCAGTTCTTC	CASSLAIGNEQFF
TRBV7-9	NA	TRBJ2-3	NA	TGTGCCAGCAGCTTAACTCGAGATACGCAGTATTTT	CASSLTRDTQYF
TRBV3-1	few	TRBJ2-1	NA	TGTGCCAGCAGCCAAGGTGTACATGAGCAGTTCTTC	CASSQGVHEQFF
TRBV10-3	NA	TRBJ1-2	TRBD1	TGTGCCATCAATAAAGACAGGGACGGCTACACCTTC	CAINKDRDGYTF
TRBV6-1	NA	TRBJ2-7	TRBD1	TGTGCCAACTGCCGACTCGACAGGGGGACCCCTTTCCCCTACGAGCAGTACTTC	CANCRLDRGTPFPYEQYF
TRBV18	few	TRBJ2-7	TRBD1	TGTGCCAGCTCAGCCGGACAGGTATCCTACGAGCAGTACTTC	CASSAGQVSYEQYF
TRBV20-1	NA	TRBJ1-2	TRBD1	TGCAGTGCTAGACTCAGGACAGGGATGGTTTCTAACTATGGCTACACCTTC	CSARLRTGMVSNYGYTF
TRBV20-1	NA	TRBJ1-1	NA	TGCAGTGCTATATCTCAGGGGAGCACTGAAGCTTTCTTT	CSAISQGSTEAFF
TRBV6-6	once	TRBJ2-4	NA	TGTGCCAGCAGAATCTCCAGGTCCCAAAACATTCAGTACTTC	CASRISRSQNIQYF
TRBV7-9	NA	TRBJ2-3	NA	TGTGCCAGCAGCTTCGGCCCGGGGATGGGGGAATGGCAGTATTTT	CASSFGPGMGEWQYF
TRBV5-1	NA	TRBJ2-5	TRBD1	TGCGCCAGCAGCTTGGAACGGACAGGGGTTAATGTGCAGTACTTC	CASSLERTGVNVQYF
TRBV15	NA	TRBJ2-7	NA	TGTGCCACCAGCAGAGAACAGGGTTCGTCCTACGAGCAGTACTTC	CATSREQGSSYEQYF
TRBV9	NA	TRBJ1-1	TRBD1	TGTGCCAGCAGCGGTGACAGGGACACTGAAGCTTTCTTT	CASSGDRDTEAFF
TRBV15	few	TRBJ2-1	TRBD2	TGTGCCACCAGCAGACCCGGACTAGCGGAGAACTACAATGAGCAGTTCTTC	CATSRPGLAENYNEQFF
TRBV7-8	NA	TRBJ1-1	NA	TGTGCCAGCAGCTTAGAGTTCGGATCGAACACTGAAGCTTTCTTT	CASSLEFGSNTEAFF
TRBV29-1	few	TRBJ2-3	NA	TGCAGCGCCGTAGGGTCAGATACGCAGTATTTT	CSAVGSDTQYF
TRBV5-1	few	TRBJ2-1	NA	TGCGCCAGCAGCTTCCTCCAGCGGAAATACAATGAGCAGTTCTTC	CASSFLQRKYNEQFF
TRBV20-1	NA	TRBJ1-5	NA	TGCAGTGCTAGACCCCTTGTGGCAGATAGCAATCAGCCCCAGCATTTT	CSARPLVADSNQPQHF
TRBV20-1	once	TRBJ2-7	TRBD2	TGCAGTGCTAGCAAGGCTAGCGGGGCGGCGGACGAGCAGTACTTC	CSASKASGAADEQYF
TRBV5-1	NA	TRBJ2-2	TRBD2	TGCGCCAGCAGCTTTTCTTCGGCGGGGGCGAACACCGGGGAGCTGTTTTTT	CASSFSSAGANTGELFF
TRBV7-9	NA	TRBJ2-2	NA	TGTGCCAGCAGGCCCCCAAACCACACCGGGGAGCTGTTTTTT	CASRPPNHTGELFF
TRBV20-1	once	TRBJ2-5	NA	TGCAGTGCTAGAGATCAGCTGCAGGGATTGGAGACCCAGTACTTC	CSARDQLQGLETQYF
TRBV5-1	NA	TRBJ2-3	NA	TGCGCCAGCAGCTTTAAGGAGGGTCTTGCAGATACGCAGTATTTT	CASSFKEGLADTQYF
TRBV7-8	NA	TRBJ2-6	NA	TGTGCCAGCAGCTTAGCAATAGGCTCTGGGGCCAACGTCCTGACTTTC	CASSLAIGSGANVLTF
TRBV20-1	NA	TRBJ2-5	NA	TGCAGTGCTAGAGATATGTTTCAAGAGGCCCAGTACTTC	CSARDMFQEAQYF
TRBV29-1	NA	TRBJ2-2	NA	TGCAGCGTTGAAGATTTAGGGAGAGGGTACCGGGAGCTGTTTTTT	CSVEDLGRGYRELFF
TRBV7-9	NA	TRBJ2-7	NA	TGTGCCAGCAGCTTAGGCGGGACGCTAATCGTGTCGGAGCAGTACTTC	CASSLGGTLIVSEQYF
TRBV20-1	NA	TRBJ1-1	NA	TGCAGTGCTCTTAACCAGGTTGGGGGGCCAGCTTTCTTT	CSALNQVGGPAFF
TRBV7-9	NA	TRBJ1-5	NA	TGTGCCAGCAGCTTACAGGATCAGCCCCAGCATTTT	CASSLQDQPQHF
TRBV2	few	TRBJ1-5	NA	TGTGCCAGCAGTGATGAGGACGGGAATCAGCCCCAGCATTTT	CASSDEDGNQPQHF
TRBV25-1	NA	TRBJ2-3	NA	TGTGCCAGCAGTGACCCCACGGGGAGGTATACGCAGTATTTT	CASSDPTGRYTQYF
TRBV9	NA	TRBJ1-2	NA	TGTGCCAGCAGCGCCTCAGTAGGGTTTGCTTCGGGAGGCTACACCTTC	CASSASVGFASGGYTF
TRBV3-1	NA	TRBJ2-7	NA	TGTGCCAGCAGCCAGACAGACTACGAGCAGTACTTC	CASSQTDYEQYF
TRBV12-5	NA	TRBJ2-5	TRBD2	TGTGCTAGTGGTTCGCCCATGGGACTAGCGGGAGAAGAGACCCAGTACTTC	CASGSPMGLAGEETQYF
TRBV12-3/TRBV12-4	NA	TRBJ2-7	TRBD2	TGTGCCAGCAGTCCCTTTAGCGGGGGCCCCTACGAGCAGTACTTC	CASSPFSGGPYEQYF
TRBV2	NA	TRBJ2-3	NA	TGTGCCAGCACCGCCAGCACAGATACGCAGTATTTT	CASTASTDTQYF
TRBV18	NA	TRBJ2-3	NA	TGTGCCAGCTCACCGGGAGGATACCGCACAGATACGCAGTATTTT	CASSPGGYRTDTQYF
TRBV6-6	once	TRBJ1-2	NA	TGTGCCAGCAGTTACTCCAGTAGTCCAGCCACAGGCTACACCTTC	CASSYSSSPATGYTF
TRBV29-1	few	TRBJ1-4	NA	TGCAGCGTTCGCGATCGTTGGGTTAATGAAAAACTGTTTTTT	CSVRDRWVNEKLFF
TRBV7-8	NA	TRBJ2-7	NA	TGTGCCAGCAGCTTAGTAGTACACGAGCAGTACTTC	CASSLVVHEQYF
TRBV7-6	few	TRBJ2-1	NA	TGTGCCAGCAGCTTAGGCCCTACAAATGAGCAGTTCTTC	CASSLGPTNEQFF
TRBV7-9	once	TRBJ2-5	NA	TGTGCCAGCAGCTTGTCGACCATCTCTCAAGAGACCCAGTACTTC	CASSLSTISQETQYF
TRBV12-3/TRBV12-4	NA	TRBJ1-1	NA	TGTGCCAGCAGTTCCTACTTGAACACTGAAGCTTTCTTT	CASSSYLNTEAFF